This T cell receptor (beta chain) was identified in a study of Graves' ophthalmopathy and Graves' hyperthyroidism. V was cut by 3 bases and J by 5 bases, with 10 bases left in between. The length of the CDR3 is 12 residues. Germline V CDR1 and CDR2: DFQATT, SNEGSKA (reference sequence). Amplification of the TCR beta CDR3 regions used RNA transcripts (as template). HTBI primers primed a first-round RT-PCR, and a second-round multiplex PCR followed. TCRdb reprocessed the multiplex PCR reads with MiXCR, giving one entry per CDR3 protein. The sample has about 740,000 distinct CDR3 sequences, 40% seen once. This clonotype was seen ten or more times.

This chain joins TRBV20-1 and TRBJ1-2; D remains unclear. Sequences were obtained from peripheral blood. This receptor was identified in an adult man with Graves' ophthalmopathy. Here the CDR3 reads CSARGSGYGYTF. The CDR3 nucleotides are TGCAGTGCTAGGGGGAGTGGGTATGGCTACACCTTC.